The entry below describes one TCR beta chain. Antigen unknown. Use of 60 Vbeta and 13 Jbeta primers characterized the PCR. Sequencing was performed with immunoSEQ multiplex PCR; in TCRdb, only in-frame clones are kept and a portion is missing. The sample's table shows about 25,000 clones. The V gene end was trimmed by 3 bases and the J gene end by 7 bases; junction bases not matched to a gene: 5. The CDR3 has 12 residues. Germline values: CDR1 GTSNPN, CDR2 SVGIG (reference sequence). This record comes from a study of cytomegalovirus exposure and HLA in healthy donors. Findings of the study overall: The productive fraction for most TCR beta V segments was about 87% or about 30% in an earlier analysis.

Sequenced material: PBMCs. The chain uses TRBV30 and TRBJ2-7, with 8 bases matching TRBD1. This sequence was found in a male donor in good health and CMV-seropositive. CDR3 bases: TGTGCCTGGAGCGTGACAGGGGAGGAGCAGTACTTC. Its protein is CAWSVTGEEQYF.